These 26 T cell receptor beta chains originate from one sample sequenced in a study of shared clonotypes between healthy human individuals. Naive CD8 cells lacked CD45RO and underwent positive selection for CCR7, leaving out terminally differentiated effector memory CD45RA+ cells. The table came from immunoSEQ multiplex PCR; TCRdb's copy has only in-frame clones and leaves some out. The profile covers roughly 600,000 clones, with nearly 98% appearing a single time and 0.25% to 0.35% taken by the ten largest. The sequenced sample consisted of naive CD8+ T cells sorted from blood. These receptors were taken from a man aged 25 to 45 in good health.

The rearrangement links TRBV5-1 to TRBJ2-1; the D is unclear. Trimming left V 3 bases short and J 6 bases short, with 10 bases between. This CDR3 is built from 13 residues. Germline V lookup: CDR1 SGHRS, CDR2 YFSETQ. The CDR3 here is CASSSGAVNEQFF. CDR3 in DNA: TGCGCCAGCAGCTCTGGAGCAGTCAATGAGCAGTTCTTC.

The V call is TRBV4-1, the J call TRBJ2-1; D uncertain. Germline V lookup: CDR1 MGHRA, CDR2 YSYEKL. This CDR3 comprises 14 residues. With 0 bases removed from V and 1 base from J, the gap between germline ends came to 4 bases. CDR3 amino acids: CASSQEISYNEQFF. CDR3 nucleotide sequence: TGCGCCAGCAGCCAAGAAATTTCCTACAATGAGCAGTTCTTC.

V usage is TRBV4-1 and J usage is TRBJ2-5; D is perhaps TRBD1 (6 bases). The CDR3 is made up of 17 amino acids. The V gene lost 4 bases and the J gene lost 0 bases, with 18 bases spanning the gap. CDR1 is MGHRA, CDR2 YSYEKL, per germline. CDR3 sequence (DNA): TGCGCCAGCAGCCCATGGGACACGGGCCCGGACCAAGAGACCCAGTACTTC. Translation gives CASSPWDTGPDQETQYF.

This clone has just a few counts. The sample contains more than one DNA sequence encoding this CDR3. The rearrangement joins TRBV28 to TRBJ1-2; no reliable D call. Per the germline V gene, CDR1 is MDHEN and CDR2 is SYDVKM. CDR3 length equals 11 residues. Trimming left V 4 bases short and J 1 base short, with 1 base between. This chain's CDR3 is CASSYNYGYTF. CDR3 in DNA: TGTGCCAGCAGTTATAACTATGGCTACACCTTC.

CDR3 loop: CASSLEGGLDAYEQYF. The DNA of the CDR3 is TGTGCCAGCAGCTTGGAAGGGGGCTTAGACGCCTACGAGCAGTACTTC. The chain couples TRBV7-6 to TRBJ2-7, with TRBD1 identical over 7 bases. CDR1 and CDR2 from the germline V gene are SGHVS and FNYEAQ. The V gene end was trimmed by 3 bases and the J gene end by 2 bases; junction bases not matched to a gene: 10. The CDR3 length is 16 residues.

The V gene is TRBV6-1, the J gene TRBJ2-2; 7 bases match TRBD1. Losses at the gene ends were 2 bases for V and 8 bases for J; bases not matched to a gene: 8. The CDR3 consists of 15 residues. Germline CDR1 MNHNS, CDR2 SASEGT. CDR3 region: CASSEPRTGAGELFF. CDR3 nucleotide sequence: TGTGCCAGCAGTGAACCTCGGACAGGTGCTGGGGAGCTGTTTTTT.

The genes are TRBV29-1 and TRBJ2-1; D might be TRBD2 (7 bases). V was trimmed by 5 bases and J by 6 bases, leaving 26 bases between them. Germline CDR1 reads SQVTM; CDR2 reads ANQGSEA. This CDR3 comprises 17 residues. CDR3 bases: TGCAGCGTTATGAGGGAGAGTTCTCAAAGGGGGGGCAATGAGCAGTTCTTC. Translated: CSVMRESSQRGGNEQFF.

The chain combines TRBV30 with TRBJ2-1; D is possibly TRBD2 (6 bases). The germline gives CDR1 GTSNPN, CDR2 SVGIG (reference sequence). The CDR3 totals 13 residues. V was shortened by 2 bases and J by 10 bases, with 15 bases between the two germline ends. The CDR3 region is CAWSPGLRREQFF. For the CDR3, the DNA is TGTGCCTGGAGTCCGGGACTTAGGAGGGAGCAGTTCTTC.

The chain employs TRBV15 and TRBJ1-4; D remains unclear. This CDR3 is built from 18 residues. V shed 1 base and J shed 0 bases, with 15 bases lying between them. CDR1 and CDR2 from the germline V gene are LNHNV and YYDKDF (reference sequence). In DNA, the CDR3 is TGTGCCACCAGCAGAGCCCCGGTAGGGTCTGCAACTAATGAAAAACTGTTTTTT. The encoded protein is CATSRAPVGSATNEKLFF. The whole variable domain, remainder taken from reference TRBV15 and TRBJ1-4, is DAMVIQNPRYQVTQFGKPVTLSCSQTLNHNVMYWYQQKSSQAPKLLFHYYDKDFNNEADTPDNFQSRRPNTSFCFLDIRSPGLGDTAMYLCATSRAPVGSATNEKLFFGSGTQLSVL.

The J gene is TRBJ1-2, the V gene TRBV7-6; D may be TRBD1 (6 bases). This CDR3 spans 13 amino acids. Per the germline V gene, CDR1 is SGHVS and CDR2 is FNYEAQ. V was cut by 5 bases and J by 5 bases, with 12 bases left in between. In DNA form, the CDR3 reads TGTGCCAGCAGCCCAGACAGGAAGTATGGCTACACCTTC. Protein product: CASSPDRKYGYTF.

The rearrangement uses TRBV6-5 and TRBJ2-1; 10 bases are shared with TRBD2. The V gene's germline CDR1 is MNHEY and CDR2 SVGAGI. The junction had 4 bases not matched to a gene; V was cut back by 7 bases and J by 4 bases. The CDR3 totals 14 residues. The CDR3 sequence is CASKWTSGYNEQFF. Here the CDR3 DNA reads TGTGCCAGCAAATGGACTAGCGGATACAATGAGCAGTTCTTC.

CDR3 sequence: CASSFRQGLGYEQYF. In DNA form, the CDR3 reads TGCGCCAGCAGCTTCCGACAGGGCCTGGGCTACGAGCAGTACTTC. This sequence joins TRBV5-1 and TRBJ2-7, with 7 bases fitting TRBD1. Unmatched junction bases numbered 8, after V lost 2 bases and J lost 3 bases. The germline CDR1 and CDR2 sequences are SGHRS and YFSETQ. This CDR3 spans 15 amino acids.

In DNA form, the CDR3 reads TGCGCCAGCAGCCAGGCACAGGGGGGCGGGGGTCAGCCCCAGCATTTT. It yields the protein CASSQAQGGGGQPQHF. V and J are TRBV4-1 and TRBJ1-5, with TRBD1 matching over 8 bases. The CDR3 consists of 16 residues. Germline trimming cut 3 bases from V and 6 bases from J; bases unmatched to any gene: 10. The germline CDR1 and CDR2 sequences are MGHRA and YSYEKL.

The CDR3 reads CSVDYSGTYNEQFF. The CDR3 bases are TGCAGCGTTGATTACAGCGGCACCTACAATGAGCAGTTCTTC. The V gene is TRBV29-1, the J gene TRBJ2-1, with D tentatively TRBD2 (5 bases). The ends were cut back, 3 bases at V and 2 bases at J, with 11 bases in the middle. The CDR3 has 14 amino acids. Germline V lookup: CDR1 SQVTM, CDR2 ANQGSEA.

This clone was seen once. The chain uses TRBV7-2 and TRBJ2-2, with TRBD2 matching 8 bases. The V segment lost 6 bases and the J segment 10 bases; nucleotides outside the gene matches: 16. Germline values: CDR1 SGHTA, CDR2 FQGNSA. This CDR3 spans 16 amino acids. The CDR3 sequence is CASSYRRGKAGAELFF. The CDR3 nucleotides are TGTGCCAGCAGTTATCGCAGGGGCAAAGCGGGGGCGGAGCTGTTTTTT.

The chain couples TRBV18 to TRBJ2-3, with a tentative D call TRBD1 (6 bases). Germline CDR1 reads KGHSH; CDR2 reads LQKENI. Trimming shortened V by 6 bases and J by 0 bases, and 16 bases separated the two germline ends. The CDR3 runs to 16 residues. The CDR3 loop reads CASSAPDRTSTDTQYF. The CDR3 DNA follows: TGTGCCAGCTCTGCCCCTGACAGGACTAGCACAGATACGCAGTATTTT.

On this clone itself: Other DNA sequences in this sample translate to the same CDR3. V is TRBV5-1 and J is TRBJ2-3; a weak D match, TRBD2 (6 bases). CDR1 SGHRS and CDR2 YFSETQ come from the germline V gene. Trimming removed 4 bases from V and 3 bases from J, with 15 bases in between. The CDR3 runs 15 residues. CDR3 bases: TGCGCCAGCAGCCTGGATCGGGGGAGAACAGATACGCAGTATTTT. Encoded protein: CASSLDRGRTDTQYF.

The J gene is TRBJ2-1, the V gene TRBV5-1; no reliable D call. The germline V gene encodes CDR1 SGHRS and CDR2 YFSETQ. The CDR3 loop spans 13 amino acids. Trimming cost V 0 bases and J 8 bases, with 9 bases left between them. The CDR3 reads CASSLVTYDEQFF. DNA for the CDR3: TGCGCCAGCAGCTTGGTTACTTACGATGAGCAGTTCTTC.

This clone occurred once. The chain has TRBV6-1 and TRBJ2-1; D is unclear. CDR3 size: 15 residues. V dropped 3 bases and J dropped 6 bases, with 15 bases sitting between them. Germline V gives CDR1 MNHNS, CDR2 SASEGT. The CDR3 nucleotides read TGTGCCAGCAGTGACCCATGGGGATCAGTCAATGAGCAGTTCTTC. Protein product: CASSDPWGSVNEQFF.

On this clone itself: Other DNA sequences in the sample encode the same CDR3. This chain connects TRBV5-1 to TRBJ2-7; D gene uncertain. Trimming removed 0 bases from V and 2 bases from J, with 6 bases in between. The germline V gene has CDR1 SGHRS and CDR2 YFSETQ. The CDR3 contains 13 residues. The CDR3 here is CASSLGHPYEQYF. The DNA of the CDR3 is TGCGCCAGCAGCTTGGGACACCCCTACGAGCAGTACTTC.

The chain combines TRBV27 with TRBJ2-3; 7 positions agree with TRBD2. The CDR3 loop spans 15 amino acids. CDR1 is MNHEY and CDR2 is SMNVEV in the germline V gene (reference sequence). V was pared by 8 bases and J by 2 bases, with 10 bases of the junction left unmatched. Written as DNA, the CDR3 is TGTGCCAGCTACCGGGCGGGAGTTTACACAGATACGCAGTATTTT. It is translated as CASYRAGVYTDTQYF.

Concerning this clone: At the DNA level, this CDR3 is encoded by other sequences in the same sample as well. The rearrangement uses TRBV15 and TRBJ1-5; 7 bases map to TRBD1. V shed 1 base, J shed 4 bases, and the junction held 1 base outside the gene matches. This CDR3 region has 14 residues. Germline V gives CDR1 LNHNV, CDR2 YYDKDF (reference sequence). The CDR3 sequence is CATSRGDSNQPQHF. The CDR3 DNA sequence: TGTGCCACCAGCAGAGGGGACAGTAATCAGCCCCAGCATTTT.

The chain is built from TRBV5-4 and TRBJ2-2, with 8 bases matching TRBD2. The CDR3 length is 17 residues. The V gene's germline CDR1 is SGHNT and CDR2 YYREEE (reference sequence). With 2 bases clipped from V and 0 bases from J, the junction kept 6 bases outside the gene matches. The CDR3 loop reads CASSFLAGGTNTGELFF. CDR3 DNA: TGTGCCAGCAGCTTTCTGGCGGGAGGTACGAACACCGGGGAGCTGTTTTTT.

The chain carries TRBV5-1 and TRBJ2-1, with D perhaps assigned TRBD1 or TRBD2 (5 bases each). This CDR3 contains 17 residues. The V gene lost 1 base and the J gene lost 6 bases, with 20 bases spanning the gap. Germline V gene lookup returns CDR1 SGHRS and CDR2 YFSETQ. The CDR3 loop is CASSLTPGQDTVNEQFF. DNA for the CDR3: TGCGCCAGCAGCTTGACCCCGGGGCAGGATACCGTCAATGAGCAGTTCTTC.

The table lists this clone with a count of one. The gene calls are TRBV9 and TRBJ2-1, with 7 bases matching TRBD2. This CDR3 is built from 16 residues. After removal of 7 bases from V and 6 bases from J, the junction contained 16 bases not matched to a gene. Germline loops: CDR1 SGDLS, CDR2 YYNGEE. The DNA for the CDR3 is TGTGCCAGCTCCCACCCGCGGGAGAAGTTTACCAATGAGCAGTTCTTC. As protein: CASSHPREKFTNEQFF.

This clone was counted a single time. The chain joins TRBV27 to TRBJ2-1; maybe TRBD1 (6 bases). The CDR3 contains 12 residues. Trimming shortened V by 6 bases and J by 4 bases, and 7 bases separated the two germline ends. The V gene's germline CDR1 is MNHEY and CDR2 SMNVEV (reference sequence). CDR3: CASRQGYNEQFF. As DNA, the CDR3 is TGTGCCAGCAGACAGGGATACAATGAGCAGTTCTTC.